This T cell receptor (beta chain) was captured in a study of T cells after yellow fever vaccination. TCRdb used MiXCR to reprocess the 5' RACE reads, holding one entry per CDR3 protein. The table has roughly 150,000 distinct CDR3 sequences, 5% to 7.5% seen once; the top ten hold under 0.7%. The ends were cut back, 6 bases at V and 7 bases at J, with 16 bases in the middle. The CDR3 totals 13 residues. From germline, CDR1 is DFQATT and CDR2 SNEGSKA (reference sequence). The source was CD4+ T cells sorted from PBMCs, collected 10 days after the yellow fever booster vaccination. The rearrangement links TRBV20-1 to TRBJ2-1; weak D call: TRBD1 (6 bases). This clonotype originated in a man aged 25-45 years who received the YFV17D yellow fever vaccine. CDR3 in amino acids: CSARNRVSNEQFF. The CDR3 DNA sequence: TGCAGTGCGCGAAACAGGGTTAGTAATGAGCAGTTCTTC.